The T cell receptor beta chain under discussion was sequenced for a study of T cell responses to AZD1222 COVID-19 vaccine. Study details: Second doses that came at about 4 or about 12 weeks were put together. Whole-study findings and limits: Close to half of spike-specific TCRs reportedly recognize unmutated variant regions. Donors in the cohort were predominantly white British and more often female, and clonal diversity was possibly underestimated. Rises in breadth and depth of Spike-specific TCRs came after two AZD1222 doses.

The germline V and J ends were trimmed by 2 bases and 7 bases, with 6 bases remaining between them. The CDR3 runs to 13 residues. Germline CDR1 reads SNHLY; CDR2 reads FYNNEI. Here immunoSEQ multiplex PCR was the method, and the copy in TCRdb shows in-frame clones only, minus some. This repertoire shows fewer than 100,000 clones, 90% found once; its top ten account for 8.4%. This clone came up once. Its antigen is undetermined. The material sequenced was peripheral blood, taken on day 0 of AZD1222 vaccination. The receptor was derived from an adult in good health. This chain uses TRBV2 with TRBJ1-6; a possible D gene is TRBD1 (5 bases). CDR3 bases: TGTGCCAGCAGTGAACGACAGAATTCACCCCTCCACTTT. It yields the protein CASSERQNSPLHF.